This TCR beta chain came from a study of blood T cell repertoires in COVID-19. Study at large: Sites in the United States, Italy and Spain provided acute and convalescent COVID-19 samples. Nucleic acid was either cDNA or gDNA, and it came from T cells, B-cell-depleted T cells, or PBMCs.

Sequencing was performed with immunoSEQ multiplex PCR; in TCRdb, only in-frame clones are kept and a portion is missing. The sample lists 200,000 to 250,000 clones; around 83% were seen once. Germline V gene sequence: CDR1 ENHRY, CDR2 SYGVKD. The length of the CDR3 is 13 residues. With 7 bases removed from V and 1 base from J, the gap between germline ends came to 9 bases. This clone appeared a few times. The specimen sequenced was peripheral blood. The TCR originated in a man aged 50-60 years with active or convalescent COVID-19. The chain employs TRBV10-3 and TRBJ2-3; D gene unclear. The CDR3 sequence is CAINSIGTDTQYF. DNA of the CDR3: TGTGCCATCAACTCTATAGGCACAGATACGCAGTATTTT.